This TCR beta chain was profiled in a study of cytomegalovirus exposure and HLA in healthy donors. This clone has a single count. The antigen remains undetermined. Study-level results: Rarity marked most TCR sequences, yet some public TCRs occurred in many donors. There was a cluster of highly shared sequence variants that was likely a sequencing artifact. Later findings reportedly placed an Asian-associated ancestry cluster below the roughly 660-donor mean for N-insertions.

Researchers ran the PCR with 60 Vbeta and 13 Jbeta primers. Profiling relied on immunoSEQ multiplex PCR, and the TCRdb table lists in-frame clones only, not all of them. The table includes over 150,000 clones, over 60% detected once. The CDR3 loop spans 17 amino acids. V was clipped by 8 bases and J by 0 bases; unmatched bases: 13. Germline V gene sequence: CDR1 WSHSY, CDR2 SAAADI. Donors were ostensibly healthy at sampling, although undocumented immune exposures were probable. The rearrangement joins TRBV10-2 to TRBJ1-1; 9 nucleotides match TRBD1. The sequenced sample was PBMCs. The TCR comes from a woman in her 40s in good health and CMV-seronegative. CDR3 residues: CASGGGRTGAVNTEAFF. CDR3 nucleotide sequence: TGCGCCAGCGGGGGGGGGAGGACAGGGGCAGTGAACACTGAAGCTTTCTTT.